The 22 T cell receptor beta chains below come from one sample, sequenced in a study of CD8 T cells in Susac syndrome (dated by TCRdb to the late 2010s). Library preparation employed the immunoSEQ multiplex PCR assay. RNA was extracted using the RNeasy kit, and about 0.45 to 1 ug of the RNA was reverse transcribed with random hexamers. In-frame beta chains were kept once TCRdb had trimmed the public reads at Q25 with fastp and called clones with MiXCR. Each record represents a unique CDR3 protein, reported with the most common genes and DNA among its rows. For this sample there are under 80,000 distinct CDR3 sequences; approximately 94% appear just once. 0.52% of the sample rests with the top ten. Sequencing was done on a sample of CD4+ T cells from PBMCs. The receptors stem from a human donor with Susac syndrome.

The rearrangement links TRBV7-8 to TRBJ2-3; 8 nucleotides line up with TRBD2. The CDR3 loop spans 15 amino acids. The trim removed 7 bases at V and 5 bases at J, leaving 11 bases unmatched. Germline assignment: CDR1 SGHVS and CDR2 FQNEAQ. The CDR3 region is CASTLGGALIDTQYF. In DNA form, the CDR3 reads TGTGCCAGCACCCTCGGGGGGGCCCTAATAGATACGCAGTATTTT.

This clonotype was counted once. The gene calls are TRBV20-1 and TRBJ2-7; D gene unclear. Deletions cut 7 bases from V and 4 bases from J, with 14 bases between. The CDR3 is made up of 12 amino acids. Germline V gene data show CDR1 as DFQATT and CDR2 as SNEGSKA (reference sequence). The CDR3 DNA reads TGCAGTGGAGAGGACCCCGCGTACGAGCAGTACTTC. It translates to CSGEDPAYEQYF.

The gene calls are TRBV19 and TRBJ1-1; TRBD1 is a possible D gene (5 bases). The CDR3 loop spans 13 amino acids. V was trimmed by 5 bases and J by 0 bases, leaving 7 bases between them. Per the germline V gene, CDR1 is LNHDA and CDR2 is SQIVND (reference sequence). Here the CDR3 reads CASSDSLNTEAFF. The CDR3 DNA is TGTGCCAGTAGTGACAGCTTGAACACTGAAGCTTTCTTT.

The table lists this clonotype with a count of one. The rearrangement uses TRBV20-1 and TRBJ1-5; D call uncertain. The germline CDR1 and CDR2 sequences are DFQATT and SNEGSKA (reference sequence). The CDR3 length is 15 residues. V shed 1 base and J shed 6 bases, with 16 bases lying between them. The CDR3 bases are TGCAGTGCTAGAGTGAATGAGGATAGGAGTCAGCCCCAGCATTTT. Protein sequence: CSARVNEDRSQPQHF.

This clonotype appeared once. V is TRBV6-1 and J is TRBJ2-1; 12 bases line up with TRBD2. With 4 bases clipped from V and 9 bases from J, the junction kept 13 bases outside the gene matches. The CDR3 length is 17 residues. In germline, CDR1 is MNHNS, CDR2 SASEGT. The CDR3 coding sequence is TGTGCCAGCAGTGCGCGTATTCTAGCGGGGGGGCTATCTGAGCAGTTCTTC. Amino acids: CASSARILAGGLSEQFF.

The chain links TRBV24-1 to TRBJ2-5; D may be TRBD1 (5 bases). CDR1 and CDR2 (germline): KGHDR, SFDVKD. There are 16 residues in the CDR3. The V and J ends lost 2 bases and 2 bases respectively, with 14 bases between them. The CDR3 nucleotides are TGTGCCACCAGTGATTCTCATGACAGAGCTCAAGAGACCCAGTACTTC. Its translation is CATSDSHDRAQETQYF.

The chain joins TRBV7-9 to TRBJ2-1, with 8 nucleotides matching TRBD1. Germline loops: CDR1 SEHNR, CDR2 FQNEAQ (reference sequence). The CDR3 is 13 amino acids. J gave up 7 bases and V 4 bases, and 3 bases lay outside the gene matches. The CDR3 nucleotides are TGTGCCAGCAGCTCAAGACAGGGGAATGAGCAGTTCTTC. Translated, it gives CASSSRQGNEQFF.

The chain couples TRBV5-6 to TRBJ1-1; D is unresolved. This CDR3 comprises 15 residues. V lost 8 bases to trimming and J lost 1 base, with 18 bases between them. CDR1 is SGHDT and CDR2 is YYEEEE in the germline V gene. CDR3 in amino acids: CASKEEGLSNTEAFF. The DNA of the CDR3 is TGTGCCAGTAAAGAGGAGGGTCTATCGAACACTGAAGCTTTCTTT.

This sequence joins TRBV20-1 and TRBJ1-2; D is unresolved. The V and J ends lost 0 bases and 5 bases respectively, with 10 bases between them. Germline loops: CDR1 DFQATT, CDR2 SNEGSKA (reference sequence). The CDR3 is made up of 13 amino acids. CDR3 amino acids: CSARDPDTYGYTF. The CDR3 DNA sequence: TGCAGTGCTAGAGACCCCGATACGTATGGCTACACCTTC.

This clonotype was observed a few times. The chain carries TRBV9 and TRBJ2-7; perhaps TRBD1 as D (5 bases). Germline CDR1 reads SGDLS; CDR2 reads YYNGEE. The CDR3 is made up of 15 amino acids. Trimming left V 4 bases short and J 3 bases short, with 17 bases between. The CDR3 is CASSPFGAENYEQYF. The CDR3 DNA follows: TGTGCCAGCAGCCCCTTTGGGGCCGAAAACTACGAGCAGTACTTC.

The CDR3 reads CSATHTGDEQYF. The DNA for the CDR3 is TGCAGTGCTACCCATACAGGGGACGAGCAGTACTTC. The V and J genes are TRBV20-1 and TRBJ2-7, with 7 bases aligning to TRBD1. Trimming at V came to 4 bases and at J to 5 bases, leaving 5 bases not matched to a gene. Germline V gene lookup returns CDR1 DFQATT and CDR2 SNEGSKA (reference sequence). This CDR3 contains 12 residues.

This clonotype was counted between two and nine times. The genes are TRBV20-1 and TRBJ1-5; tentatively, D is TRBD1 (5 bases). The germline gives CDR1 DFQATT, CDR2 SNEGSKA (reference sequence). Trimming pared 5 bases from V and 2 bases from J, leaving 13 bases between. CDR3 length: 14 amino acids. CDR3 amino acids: CSAGGGIRNQPQHF. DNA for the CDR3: TGCAGTGCTGGGGGTGGTATTCGCAATCAGCCCCAGCATTTT.

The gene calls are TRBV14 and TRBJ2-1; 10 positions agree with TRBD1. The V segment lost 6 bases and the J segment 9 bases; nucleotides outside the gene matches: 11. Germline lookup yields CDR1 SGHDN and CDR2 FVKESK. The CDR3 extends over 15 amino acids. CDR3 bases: TGTGCCAGCAGTCGTCCCGGGACAGGGGTAGGTGAGCAGTTCTTC. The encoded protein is CASSRPGTGVGEQFF. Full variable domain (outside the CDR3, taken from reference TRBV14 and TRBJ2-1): EAGVTQFPSHSVIEKGQTVTLRCDPISGHDNLYWYRRVMGKEIKFLLHFVKESKQDESGMPNNRFLAERTGGTYSTLKVQPAELEDSGVYFCASSRPGTGVGEQFFGPGTRLTVL.

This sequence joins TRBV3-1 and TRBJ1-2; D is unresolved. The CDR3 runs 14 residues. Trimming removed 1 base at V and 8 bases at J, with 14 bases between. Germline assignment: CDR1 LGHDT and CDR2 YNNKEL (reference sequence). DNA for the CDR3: TGTGCCAGCAGCCAAGCCGGCTACGGGGAGGGCTACACCTTC. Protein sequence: CASSQAGYGEGYTF.

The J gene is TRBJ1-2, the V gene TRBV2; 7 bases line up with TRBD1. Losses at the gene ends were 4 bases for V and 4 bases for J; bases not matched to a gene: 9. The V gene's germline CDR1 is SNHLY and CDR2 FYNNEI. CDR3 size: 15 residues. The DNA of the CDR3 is TGTGCCAGCAGTGTCCGAGACAGGGCCATCTATGGCTACACCTTC. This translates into CASSVRDRAIYGYTF.

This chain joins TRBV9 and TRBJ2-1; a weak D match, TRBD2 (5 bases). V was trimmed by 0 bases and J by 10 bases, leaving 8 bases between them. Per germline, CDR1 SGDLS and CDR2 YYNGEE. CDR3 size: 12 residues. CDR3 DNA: TGTGCCAGCAGCGTAGAGGGCGGGGAGCAGTTCTTC. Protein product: CASSVEGGEQFF.

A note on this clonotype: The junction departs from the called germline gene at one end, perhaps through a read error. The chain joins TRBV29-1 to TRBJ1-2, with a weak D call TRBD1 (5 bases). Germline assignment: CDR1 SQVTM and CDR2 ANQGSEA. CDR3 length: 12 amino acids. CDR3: CSAELQGRGYTF. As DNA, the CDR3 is TGCAGCGCTGAACTGCAGGGTCGTGGCTACACCTTC. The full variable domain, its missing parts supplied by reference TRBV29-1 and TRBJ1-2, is SAVISQKPSRDICQRGTSLTIQCQVDSQVTMMFWYRQQPGQSLTLIATANQGSEATYESGFVIDKFPISRPNLTFSTLTVSNMSPEDSSIYLCSAELQGRGYTFGSGTRLTVV.

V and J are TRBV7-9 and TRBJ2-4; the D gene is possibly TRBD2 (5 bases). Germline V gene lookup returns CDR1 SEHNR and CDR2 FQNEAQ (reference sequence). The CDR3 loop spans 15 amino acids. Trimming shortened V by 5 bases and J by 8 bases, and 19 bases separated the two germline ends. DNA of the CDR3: TGTGCCAGCAGCCTATATGAGGAGGTGGGCGACATTCAGTACTTC. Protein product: CASSLYEEVGDIQYF.

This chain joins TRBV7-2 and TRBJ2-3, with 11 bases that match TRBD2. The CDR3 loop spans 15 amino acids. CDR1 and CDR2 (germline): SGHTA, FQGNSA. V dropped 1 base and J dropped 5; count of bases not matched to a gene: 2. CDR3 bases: TGTGCCAGCAGCTTAGTTAGCGGGGGGGGAGATACGCAGTATTTT. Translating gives CASSLVSGGGDTQYF.

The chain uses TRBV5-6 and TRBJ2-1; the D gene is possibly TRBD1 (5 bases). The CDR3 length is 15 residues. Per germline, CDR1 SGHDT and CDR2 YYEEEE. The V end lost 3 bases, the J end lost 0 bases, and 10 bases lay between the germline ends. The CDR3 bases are TGTGCCAGCAGCTCGACAGCGAGCTCCTACAATGAGCAGTTCTTC. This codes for CASSSTASSYNEQFF. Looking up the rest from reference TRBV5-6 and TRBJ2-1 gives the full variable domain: DAGVTQSPTHLIKTRGQQVTLRCSPKSGHDTVSWYQQALGQGPQFIFQYYEEEERQRGNFPDRFSGHQFPNYSSELNVNALLLGDSALYLCASSSTASSYNEQFFGPGTRLTVL.

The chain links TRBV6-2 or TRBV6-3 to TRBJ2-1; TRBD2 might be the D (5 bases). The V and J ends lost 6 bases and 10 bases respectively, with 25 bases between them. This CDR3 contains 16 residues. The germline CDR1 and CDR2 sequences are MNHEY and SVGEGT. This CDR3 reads CASRARPGLVAGEQFF. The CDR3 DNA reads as TGTGCCAGCAGGGCCCGGCCGGGGTTAGTCGCCGGCGAGCAGTTCTTC.

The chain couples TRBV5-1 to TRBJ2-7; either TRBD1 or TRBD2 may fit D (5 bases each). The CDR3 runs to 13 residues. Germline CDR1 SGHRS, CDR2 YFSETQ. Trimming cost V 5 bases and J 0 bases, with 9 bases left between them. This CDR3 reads CASRGTFSYEQYF. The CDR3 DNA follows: TGCGCCAGCAGAGGGACCTTCTCCTACGAGCAGTACTTC.